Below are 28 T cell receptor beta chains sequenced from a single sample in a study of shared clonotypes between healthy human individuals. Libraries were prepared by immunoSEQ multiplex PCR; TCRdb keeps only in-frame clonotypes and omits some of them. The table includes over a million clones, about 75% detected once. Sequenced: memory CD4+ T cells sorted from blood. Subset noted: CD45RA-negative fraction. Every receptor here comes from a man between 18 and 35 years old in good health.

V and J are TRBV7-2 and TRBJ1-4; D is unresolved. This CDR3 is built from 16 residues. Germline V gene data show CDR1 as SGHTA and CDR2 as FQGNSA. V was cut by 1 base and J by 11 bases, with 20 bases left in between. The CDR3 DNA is TGTGCCAGCAGCTTAGTGCCCGCCCCAGCCGTCCCTAAACTGTTTTTT. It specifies CASSLVPAPAVPKLFF.

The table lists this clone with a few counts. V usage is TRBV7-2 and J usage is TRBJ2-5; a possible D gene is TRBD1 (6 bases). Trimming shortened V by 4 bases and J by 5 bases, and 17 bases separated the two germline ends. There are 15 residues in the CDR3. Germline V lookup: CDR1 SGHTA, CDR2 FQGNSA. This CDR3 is CASSSQGSPRETQYF. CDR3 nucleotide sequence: TGTGCCAGCAGCTCACAGGGATCCCCCAGGGAGACCCAGTACTTC. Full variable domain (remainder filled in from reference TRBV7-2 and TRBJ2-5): GAGVSQSPSNKVTEKGKDVELRCDPISGHTALYWYRQSLGQGLEFLIYFQGNSAPDKSGLPSDRFSAERTGGSVSTLTIQRTQQEDSAVYLCASSSQGSPRETQYFGPGTRLLVL.

The CDR3 loop is CASSYGGQGLAEAFF. The CDR3 DNA follows: TGTGCCAGCAGTTACGGGGGACAGGGGCTGGCTGAAGCTTTCTTT. The V call is TRBV6-6, the J call TRBJ1-1; 10 bases are a match to TRBD1. The ends lost 2 bases at V and 6 bases at J; junction bases unmatched: 6. The CDR3 totals 15 residues. Germline-derived CDR1 and CDR2 are MNHNY and SVGAGI (reference sequence).

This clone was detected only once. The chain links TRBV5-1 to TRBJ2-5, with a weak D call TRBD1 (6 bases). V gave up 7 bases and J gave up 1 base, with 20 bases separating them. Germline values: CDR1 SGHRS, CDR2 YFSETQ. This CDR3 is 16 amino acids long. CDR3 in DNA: TGCGCCAGCCCCGGACAGCGCCTGCGGGTCCAAGAGACCCAGTACTTC. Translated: CASPGQRLRVQETQYF.

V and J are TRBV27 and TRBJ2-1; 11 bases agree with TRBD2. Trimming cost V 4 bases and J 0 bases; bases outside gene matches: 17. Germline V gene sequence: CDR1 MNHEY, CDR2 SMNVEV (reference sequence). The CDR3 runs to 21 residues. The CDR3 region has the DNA TGTGCCAGCAGTTCCTTTGTACCGGGACTAGCGGCTCGTAACTCCTACAATGAGCAGTTCTTC. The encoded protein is CASSSFVPGLAARNSYNEQFF.

In DNA, the CDR3 is TGTGCCAGCAGCGAGAGATCTCAGGGCGTTGGAGGCTATGGCTACACCTTC. Translating gives CASSERSQGVGGYGYTF. V gene TRBV2 combines with J gene TRBJ1-2; D may be TRBD1 (5 bases). The V gene's germline CDR1 is SNHLY and CDR2 FYNNEI. The length of the CDR3 is 17 residues. With 6 bases removed from V and 4 bases from J, the gap between germline ends came to 24 bases.

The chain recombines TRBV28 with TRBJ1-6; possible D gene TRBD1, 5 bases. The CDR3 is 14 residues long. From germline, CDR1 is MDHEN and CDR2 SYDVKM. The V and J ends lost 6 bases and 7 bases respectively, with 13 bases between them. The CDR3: CASRLLGENSPLHF. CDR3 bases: TGTGCCAGCAGGTTGTTGGGGGAGAATTCACCCCTCCACTTT.

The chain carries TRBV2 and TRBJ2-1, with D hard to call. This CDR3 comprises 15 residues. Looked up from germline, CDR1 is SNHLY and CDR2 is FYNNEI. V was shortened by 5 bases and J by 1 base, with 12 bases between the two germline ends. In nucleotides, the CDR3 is TGTGCCAGCAGTAAGGAAGGTAGTTCCTACAATGAGCAGTTCTTC. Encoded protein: CASSKEGSSYNEQFF.

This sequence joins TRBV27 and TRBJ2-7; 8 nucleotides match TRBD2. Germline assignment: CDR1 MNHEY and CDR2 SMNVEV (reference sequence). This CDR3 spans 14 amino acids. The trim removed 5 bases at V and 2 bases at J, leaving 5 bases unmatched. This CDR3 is CASSRKGLAYEQYF. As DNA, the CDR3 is TGTGCCAGCAGTCGAAAGGGACTAGCCTACGAGCAGTACTTC.

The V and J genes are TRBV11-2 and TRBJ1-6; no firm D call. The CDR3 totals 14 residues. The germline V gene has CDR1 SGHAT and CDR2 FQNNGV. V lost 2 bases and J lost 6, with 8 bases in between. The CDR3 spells CASSLLQSNSPLHF. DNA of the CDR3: TGTGCCAGCAGCTTATTACAGAGTAATTCACCCCTCCACTTT.

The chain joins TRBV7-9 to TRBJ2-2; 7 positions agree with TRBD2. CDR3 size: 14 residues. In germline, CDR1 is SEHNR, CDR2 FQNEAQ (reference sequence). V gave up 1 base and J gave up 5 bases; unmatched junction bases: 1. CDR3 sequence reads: CASSLELATGELFF. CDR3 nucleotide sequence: TGTGCCAGCAGCTTAGAACTAGCGACCGGGGAGCTGTTTTTT.

The CDR3 coding sequence is TGTGCCAGCAGCTTAGAAAGATCGAAGTTGGACACCTTC. Residues: CASSLERSKLDTF. V gene TRBV7-9 combines with J gene TRBJ1-2, with D unresolved. This CDR3 has 13 residues. Germline assignment: CDR1 SEHNR and CDR2 FQNEAQ (reference sequence). Trimming cost V 1 base and J 12 bases, with 15 bases left between them.

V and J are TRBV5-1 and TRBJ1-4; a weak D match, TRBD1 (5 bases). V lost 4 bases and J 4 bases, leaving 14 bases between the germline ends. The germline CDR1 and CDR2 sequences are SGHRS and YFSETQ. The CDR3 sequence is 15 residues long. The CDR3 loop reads CASSTTAAINEKLFF. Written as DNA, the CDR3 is TGCGCCAGCAGCACGACAGCCGCAATTAATGAAAAACTGTTTTTT.

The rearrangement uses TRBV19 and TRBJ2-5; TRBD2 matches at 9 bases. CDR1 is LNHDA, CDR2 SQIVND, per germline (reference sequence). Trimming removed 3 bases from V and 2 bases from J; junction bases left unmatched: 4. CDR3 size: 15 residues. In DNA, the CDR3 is TGTGCCAGTAGTATCGTACTAGCGGGTCAAGAGACCCAGTACTTC. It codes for CASSIVLAGQETQYF.

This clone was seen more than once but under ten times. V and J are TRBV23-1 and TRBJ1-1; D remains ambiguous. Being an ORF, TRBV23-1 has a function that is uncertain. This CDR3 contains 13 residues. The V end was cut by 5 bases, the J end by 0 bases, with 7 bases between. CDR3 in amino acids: CASSLGVNTEAFF. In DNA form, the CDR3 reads TGCGCCAGCAGTTTGGGAGTGAACACTGAAGCTTTCTTT.

The CDR3 DNA follows: TGTGCCAGCAGCCGTAGGACAGGGGGCGGCTCTGGGGCCAACGTCCTGACTTTC. Translation: CASSRRTGGGSGANVLTF. This chain uses TRBV5-4 with TRBJ2-6, with 11 bases aligning to TRBD1. The CDR3 length is 18 residues. With V trimmed by 4 bases and J by 0 bases, 6 bases remained unmatched. Germline loops: CDR1 SGHNT, CDR2 YYREEE (reference sequence).

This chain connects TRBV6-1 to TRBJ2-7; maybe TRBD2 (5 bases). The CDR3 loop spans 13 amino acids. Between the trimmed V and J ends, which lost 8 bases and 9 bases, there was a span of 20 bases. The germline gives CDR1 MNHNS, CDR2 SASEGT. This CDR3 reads CASARAPVEGQYF. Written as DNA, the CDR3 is TGTGCCAGCGCCCGGGCTCCCGTTGAGGGGCAGTACTTC.

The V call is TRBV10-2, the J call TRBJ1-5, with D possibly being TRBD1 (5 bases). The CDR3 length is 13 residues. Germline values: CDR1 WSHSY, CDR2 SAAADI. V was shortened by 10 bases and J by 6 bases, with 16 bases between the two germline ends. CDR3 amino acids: CATGAGGRQPQHF. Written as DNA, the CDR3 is TGCGCCACCGGGGCTGGGGGTCGTCAGCCCCAGCATTTT.

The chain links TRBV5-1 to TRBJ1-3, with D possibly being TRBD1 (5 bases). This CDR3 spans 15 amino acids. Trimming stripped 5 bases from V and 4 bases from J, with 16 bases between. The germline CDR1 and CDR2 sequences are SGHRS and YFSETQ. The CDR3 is CASSPLGAMGNTIYF. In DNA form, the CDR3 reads TGCGCCAGCAGTCCACTAGGGGCGATGGGAAACACCATATATTTT.

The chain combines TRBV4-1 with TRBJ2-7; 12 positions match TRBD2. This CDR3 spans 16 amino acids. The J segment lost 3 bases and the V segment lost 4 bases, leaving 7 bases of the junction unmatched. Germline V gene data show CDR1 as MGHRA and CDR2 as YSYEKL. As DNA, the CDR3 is TGCGCCAGCAGCCGGAGTAGACTAGCGGGGGACTACGAGCAGTACTTC. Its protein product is CASSRSRLAGDYEQYF.

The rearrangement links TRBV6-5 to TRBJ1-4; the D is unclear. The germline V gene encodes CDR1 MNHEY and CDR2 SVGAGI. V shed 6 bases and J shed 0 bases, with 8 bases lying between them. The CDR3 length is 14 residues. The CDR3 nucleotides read TGTGCCAGCAGGGACCCAGCAACTAATGAAAAACTGTTTTTT. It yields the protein CASRDPATNEKLFF.

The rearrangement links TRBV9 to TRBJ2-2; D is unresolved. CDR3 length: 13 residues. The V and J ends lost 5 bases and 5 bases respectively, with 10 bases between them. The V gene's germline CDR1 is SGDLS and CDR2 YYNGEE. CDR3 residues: CASSEAPTGELFF. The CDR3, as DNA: TGTGCCAGCAGTGAAGCCCCAACCGGGGAGCTGTTTTTT.

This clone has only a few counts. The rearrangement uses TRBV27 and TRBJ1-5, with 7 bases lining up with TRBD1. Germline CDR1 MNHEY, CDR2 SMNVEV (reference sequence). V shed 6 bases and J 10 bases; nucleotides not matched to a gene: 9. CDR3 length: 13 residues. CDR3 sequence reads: CASSYRGYDPQHF. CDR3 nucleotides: TGTGCCAGCAGCTACAGGGGTTACGATCCCCAGCATTTT.

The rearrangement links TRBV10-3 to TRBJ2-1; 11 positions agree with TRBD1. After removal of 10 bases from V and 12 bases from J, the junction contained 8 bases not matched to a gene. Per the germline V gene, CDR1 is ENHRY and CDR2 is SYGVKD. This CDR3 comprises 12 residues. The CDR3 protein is CATRTGGDRQFF. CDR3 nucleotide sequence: TGTGCCACTAGGACAGGGGGCGATCGGCAGTTCTTC.

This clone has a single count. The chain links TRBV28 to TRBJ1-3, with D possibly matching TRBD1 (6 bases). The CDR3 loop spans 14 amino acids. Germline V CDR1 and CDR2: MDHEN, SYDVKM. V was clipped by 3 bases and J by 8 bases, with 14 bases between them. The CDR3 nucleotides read TGTGCCAGCAGTTTGAGCAGGGGTGCGGACACCATATATTTT. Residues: CASSLSRGADTIYF.

CDR3 nucleotide sequence: TGTGCCAGCAGCTTGAGAGCGGGAGGGAGTTGGGATACGCAGTATTTT. It encodes CASSLRAGGSWDTQYF. The chain combines TRBV5-4 with TRBJ2-3; TRBD2 aligns across 10 bases. V shed 1 base, J shed 6 bases, and the junction held 8 bases outside the gene matches. Germline values: CDR1 SGHNT, CDR2 YYREEE (reference sequence). This CDR3 contains 16 residues.

The CDR3 reads CASSPDIQGRGGPQHF. In DNA, the CDR3 is TGTGCCAGCTCACCGGATATCCAGGGCCGGGGGGGACCCCAGCATTTT. The rearrangement links TRBV18 to TRBJ1-5, with a possible D match to TRBD1 (5 bases). The CDR3 spans 16 residues. The germline CDR1 and CDR2 sequences are KGHSH and LQKENI. V was shortened by 3 bases and J by 10 bases, with 22 bases between the two germline ends.

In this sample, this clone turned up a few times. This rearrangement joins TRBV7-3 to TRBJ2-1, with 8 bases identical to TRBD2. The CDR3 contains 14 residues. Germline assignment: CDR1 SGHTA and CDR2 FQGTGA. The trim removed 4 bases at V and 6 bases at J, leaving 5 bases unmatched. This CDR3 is CASSSSGGLNEQFF. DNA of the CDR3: TGTGCCAGCAGCTCCAGCGGGGGTCTCAATGAGCAGTTCTTC.